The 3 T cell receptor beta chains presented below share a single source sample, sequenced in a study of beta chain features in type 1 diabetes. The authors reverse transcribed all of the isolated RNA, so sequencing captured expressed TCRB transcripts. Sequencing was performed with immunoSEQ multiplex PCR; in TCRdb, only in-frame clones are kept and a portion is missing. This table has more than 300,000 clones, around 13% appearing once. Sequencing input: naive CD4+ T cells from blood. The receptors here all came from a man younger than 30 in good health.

The CDR3 sequence: CAWSDTPTTYEQYF. The DNA of the CDR3 is TGTGCCTGGAGTGATACTCCGACTACCTACGAGCAGTACTTC. The chain joins TRBV30 to TRBJ2-7, with D maybe TRBD2 (5 bases). The CDR3 sequence is 14 residues long. V lost 1 base, J lost 2 bases, and 12 bases lay in between. The germline CDR1 and CDR2 sequences are GTSNPN and SVGIG (reference sequence).

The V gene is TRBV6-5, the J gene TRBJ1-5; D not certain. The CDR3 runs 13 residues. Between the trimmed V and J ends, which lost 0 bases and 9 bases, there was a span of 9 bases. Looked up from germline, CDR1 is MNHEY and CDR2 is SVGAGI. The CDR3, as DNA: TGTGCCAGCAGTTACTCTGAGGGTCGGCCCCAGCATTTT. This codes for CASSYSEGRPQHF.

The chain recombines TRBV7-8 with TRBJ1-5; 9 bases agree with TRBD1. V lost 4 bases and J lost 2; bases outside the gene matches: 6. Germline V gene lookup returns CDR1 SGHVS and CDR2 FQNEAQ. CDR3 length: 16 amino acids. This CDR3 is CASSSTGGAGNQPQHF. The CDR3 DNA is TGTGCCAGCAGCTCTACAGGGGGCGCGGGCAATCAGCCCCAGCATTTT.